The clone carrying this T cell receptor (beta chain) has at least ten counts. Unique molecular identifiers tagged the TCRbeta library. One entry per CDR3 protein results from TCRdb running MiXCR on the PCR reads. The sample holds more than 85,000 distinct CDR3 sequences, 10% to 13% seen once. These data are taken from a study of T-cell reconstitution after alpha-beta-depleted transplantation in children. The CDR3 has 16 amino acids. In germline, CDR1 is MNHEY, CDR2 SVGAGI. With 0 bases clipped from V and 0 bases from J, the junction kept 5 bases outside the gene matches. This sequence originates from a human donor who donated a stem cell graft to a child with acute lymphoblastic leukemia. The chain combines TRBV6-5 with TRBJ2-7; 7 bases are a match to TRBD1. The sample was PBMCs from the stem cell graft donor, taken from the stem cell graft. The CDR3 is CASSYSIDRVSYEQYF. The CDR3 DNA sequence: TGTGCCAGCAGTTACTCTATCGACAGGGTCTCCTACGAGCAGTACTTC.